This T cell receptor beta chain was profiled in a study of blood T cell repertoires in COVID-19 (dated by TCRdb to about 2020). In the study overall: Collaborator samples came from the United States, Italy and Spain and covered acute and convalescent phases of COVID-19. Sample metadata almost always included a de-identified subject ID, COVID-19 status, age in years and sex. The samples were drawn from the first 160 participants of the ongoing ImmuneRACE study and from some 1,300 subjects provided by 6 global collaborators. A freely available public database, intended as a resource for researchers studying the immune response to SARS-CoV-2, is where the repertoires were released. The prospective study material was composed of cDNA or gDNA derived from T cells, B-cell-depleted T cells, or PBMCs. The dataset comprised deeply sampled blood TCRbeta repertoires from subjects exposed to, actively infected with, or recovered from COVID-19. HLA class I and class II types, where available, came from metadata supplied by the sample provider rather than from assay-based typing.

TCRbeta CDR3 regions were amplified from genomic DNA by means of the immunoSEQ Assay, a bias-controlled multiplex PCR. Processing in the source paper ran as follows. Nucleated cell counts per sample were estimated from amplification of reference gene primers within the assay. Sequence reads were collapsed and filtered to measure the absolute abundance of every unique TCRbeta CDR3 rearrangement. Productive Simpson clonality was computed per sample as the square root of Simpson's diversity index over productive rearrangements. TCRdb mirrors the immuneACCESS table, restricted to in-frame sequences. Some clones are absent from its copies; in checked studies, under half trace to an unresolved V gene, and the reason for the others is unknown. V and J calls and clone size follow that table, whereas D and trimming were derived from the DNA. This sample holds roughly 30,000 clones; 76% were observed only once. The leading ten clones occupy about 40% of the sample.

Whole blood was collected in K2EDTA tubes by collaborating institutions according to the institutions' own protocols. For TCRbeta analysis, collaborator samples were shipped as frozen whole blood, as isolated PBMCs, or as DNA extracted from either sample type. Relative to germline, V is missing 5 bases and J is missing 0 bases, with 6 bases of the junction outside any gene match. The germline V gene sets CDR1 to LGHNT and CDR2 to FRNRAP. From the cysteine through the phenylalanine, the CDR3 covers 16 amino acids. Only CDR3 DNA is held: 48 bases, read in frame from base 1. Broad study findings and their caveats: How much clinical and demographic metadata was included differed by source and by participant, and the metadata was provided uncurated.

This clone turned up a few times. Its recognized antigen is unknown. Per-nucleotide qualities are absent, and no much larger clonotype sits a single base away. Sequenced material: peripheral blood. The TCR was taken from an older man with acute or convalescent COVID-19. This chain is built from TRBV12-5 and TRBJ1-2; TRBD1 lines up with 10 middle nucleotides. The CDR3 region has the sequence CASGLSGTGANYGYTF. The nucleotides read TGTGCTAGTGGTCTTTCAGGGACAGGGGCTAACTATGGCTACACCTTC.